A single sample is the source of the 31 T cell receptor beta chains below, sequenced in a study of cytomegalovirus exposure and HLA in healthy donors. This PCR relied on a set of 60 Vbeta primers and 13 Jbeta primers. Repertoires were generated with immunoSEQ multiplex PCR, while TCRdb's copy carries only in-frame clones and drops some. Of 110,000 to 150,000 clones in the sample, roughly 80% are singletons; the top ten hold 2.5% to 4%. Source material: PBMCs. These TCRs come from a man aged 35 to 55 in good health and CMV-seronegative.

J is TRBJ1-1 and V is TRBV27; a possible D gene is TRBD1 (6 bases). V lost 8 bases and J 3 bases, leaving 13 bases between the germline ends. Germline CDR1 is MNHEY and CDR2 is SMNVEV (reference sequence). There are 13 residues in the CDR3. The CDR3 loop is CASGPRGYTEAFF. CDR3 in DNA: TGTGCCAGCGGTCCGAGGGGGTACACTGAAGCTTTCTTT.

The chain is built from TRBV5-1 and TRBJ1-2; possible D gene TRBD1, 5 bases. V was clipped by 3 bases and J by 3 bases, with 18 bases between them. The CDR3 covers 16 residues. From germline, CDR1 is SGHRS and CDR2 YFSETQ. The CDR3 bases are TGCGCCAGCAGCTCGTGGGGAGGGGCGCAGTACTATGGCTACACCTTC. It translates to CASSSWGGAQYYGYTF. The full variable domain, its missing parts supplied by reference TRBV5-1 and TRBJ1-2, is KAGVTQTPRYLIKTRGQQVTLSCSPISGHRSVSWYQQTPGQGLQFLFEYFSETQRNKGNFPGRFSGRQFSNSRSEMNVSTLELGDSALYLCASSSWGGAQYYGYTFGSGTRLTVV.

This clone was counted only a few times. The chain combines TRBV7-8 with TRBJ2-5, with 8 bases lining up with TRBD1. TRBJ2-7 explains the end of the DNA better; the J call may be wrong. From germline, CDR1 is SGHVS and CDR2 FQNEAQ. This CDR3 has 16 amino acids. The CDR3 loop reads CASSFSGGGLPYEQYF. The CDR3 DNA reads as TGTGCCAGCAGCTTTTCAGGGGGCGGGCTCCCCTACGAGCAGTACTTC.

This rearrangement joins TRBV7-2 to TRBJ1-5; D not certain. CDR1 and CDR2 from the germline V gene are SGHTA and FQGNSA. The CDR3 spans 15 residues. V was pared by 5 bases and J by 3 bases, with 14 bases between. The CDR3 here is CASSLLPRSNQPQHF. The CDR3, as DNA: TGTGCCAGCAGCCTACTACCCCGATCCAATCAGCCCCAGCATTTT.

This chain uses TRBV7-2 with TRBJ2-2; a weak D match, TRBD1 (6 bases). Trimming removed 2 bases from V and 1 base from J, with 14 bases in between. CDR1 SGHTA and CDR2 FQGNSA come from the germline V gene. The CDR3 spans 17 residues. CDR3 DNA sequence: TGTGCCAGCAGCTTAAGGCTGGGGGCAGGGAACACCGGGGAGCTGTTTTTT. It translates to CASSLRLGAGNTGELFF.

V gene TRBV29-1 combines with J gene TRBJ2-5; D is perhaps TRBD2 (7 bases). This CDR3 has 11 residues. The V gene's germline CDR1 is SQVTM and CDR2 ANQGSEA. Between the trimmed V and J ends, which lost 7 bases and 11 bases, there was a span of 17 bases. The CDR3 sequence is CSAGGGEEQYF. In DNA, the CDR3 is TGCAGCGCCGGAGGGGGGGAAGAGCAGTACTTC.

This rearrangement joins TRBV27 to TRBJ2-3; 13 nucleotides line up with TRBD2. CDR3 length: 20 amino acids. The germline CDR1 and CDR2 sequences are MNHEY and SMNVEV (reference sequence). Germline trimming cut 1 base from V and 7 bases from J; bases unmatched to any gene: 17. Here the CDR3 DNA reads TGTGCCAGCAGTTTATTCCCACTAGCGGGGGGGCCGCGAAGGGAAAATACGCAGTATTTT. Its translation is CASSLFPLAGGPRRENTQYF.

The sample holds a few counts of this clone. This chain links TRBV6-6 with TRBJ2-6, with D maybe TRBD1 (5 bases). The V gene lost 6 bases and the J gene lost 2 bases, with 14 bases spanning the gap. The CDR3 has 16 residues. CDR1 MNHNY and CDR2 SVGAGI come from the germline V gene (reference sequence). The CDR3 DNA sequence: TGTGCCAGCAGCCACTTCGACAGTCCTGGGGCCAACGTCCTGACTTTC. It translates to CASSHFDSPGANVLTF.

CDR3 DNA sequence: TGTGCCAGCAGTCCCGGGGACAGTCCGGGCCTATATTTT. Translation gives CASSPGDSPGLYF. V and J are TRBV28 and TRBJ1-3; 7 positions match TRBD1. V dropped 5 bases and J dropped 14; count of bases not matched to a gene: 12. Germline V gene lookup returns CDR1 MDHEN and CDR2 SYDVKM. This CDR3 is built from 13 residues.

The chain uses TRBV4-2 and TRBJ2-3; D might be TRBD2 (6 bases). Trimming stripped 0 bases from V and 2 bases from J, with 12 bases between. This CDR3 has 16 residues. The germline V gene has CDR1 LGHNA and CDR2 YNFKEQ. The CDR3 bases are TGTGCCAGCAGCCAAGATCGATGGGGGGACACAGATACGCAGTATTTT. Protein: CASSQDRWGDTDTQYF.

The rearrangement uses TRBV6-6 and TRBJ2-3; 8 nucleotides match TRBD1. V trimming: 8 bases; J trimming: 2 bases; junction bases outside the gene matches: 6. Germline-derived CDR1 and CDR2 are MNHNY and SVGAGI (reference sequence). This CDR3 region has 14 residues. This CDR3 reads CASRGQGVTDTQYF. CDR3 sequence (DNA): TGTGCCAGCCGAGGACAGGGTGTCACAGATACGCAGTATTTT.

The rearrangement joins TRBV6-6 to TRBJ2-7; possible D gene TRBD1, 6 bases. Trimming shortened V by 4 bases and J by 6 bases, and 13 bases separated the two germline ends. CDR3 length: 13 residues. The germline CDR1 and CDR2 sequences are MNHNY and SVGAGI (reference sequence). The CDR3 bases are TGTGCCAGCAGTTGGACAGCCCCCCGCGAGCAGTACTTC. This gives the protein CASSWTAPREQYF.

The chain carries TRBV6-1 and TRBJ2-2, with a weak D call TRBD1 (5 bases). The V end was cut by 0 bases, the J end by 3 bases, with 8 bases between. CDR3 length equals 15 residues. CDR1 is MNHNS and CDR2 is SASEGT in the germline V gene. The CDR3 loop reads CASSEAWGYTGELFF. CDR3 coding DNA: TGTGCCAGCAGTGAAGCCTGGGGCTACACCGGGGAGCTGTTTTTT.

This clone was recorded once. The DNA of the CDR3 is TGTGCCAGCAGCGCAGGACAGGGGCGGTTGCCTGAAGCTTTCTTT. Its protein product is CASSAGQGRLPEAFF. This chain links TRBV9 with TRBJ1-1; 9 bases align to TRBD1. This CDR3 spans 15 amino acids. V shed 3 bases and J 6 bases; nucleotides not matched to a gene: 9. Per germline, CDR1 SGDLS and CDR2 YYNGEE.

This clone was found once. This chain links TRBV18 with TRBJ1-4; D gene ambiguous. CDR3 length equals 13 residues. Germline lookup yields CDR1 KGHSH and CDR2 LQKENI. V was cut by 3 bases and J by 4 bases, with 6 bases left in between. In DNA form, the CDR3 reads TGTGCCAGCTCACCTTACAGTAATGAAAAACTGTTTTTT. It is translated as CASSPYSNEKLFF.

This clone showed up just a few times. The V gene is TRBV5-1, the J gene TRBJ1-2; 7 positions agree with TRBD1. Trimming took 3 bases from V and 4 from J; bases not matched to a gene: 9. This CDR3 has 15 amino acids. Germline assignment: CDR1 SGHRS and CDR2 YFSETQ. The CDR3 nucleotides are TGCGCCAGCAGCTCGTTGCAGGGGGACTCCTATGGCTACACCTTC. Protein sequence: CASSSLQGDSYGYTF. The full variable domain, its missing parts supplied by reference TRBV5-1 and TRBJ1-2, is KAGVTQTPRYLIKTRGQQVTLSCSPISGHRSVSWYQQTPGQGLQFLFEYFSETQRNKGNFPGRFSGRQFSNSRSEMNVSTLELGDSALYLCASSSLQGDSYGYTFGSGTRLTVV.

The chain links TRBV4-1 to TRBJ1-4; possibly TRBD1 for D (6 bases). The germline V and J ends were trimmed by 4 bases and 1 base, with 13 bases remaining between them. Germline assignment: CDR1 MGHRA and CDR2 YSYEKL. The CDR3 totals 16 residues. The CDR3 here is CASSLKQGLTNEKLFF. DNA of the CDR3: TGCGCCAGCAGCCTAAAACAGGGATTAACTAATGAAAAACTGTTTTTT.

V and J are TRBV9 and TRBJ1-1; TRBD1 matches 10 bases. The CDR3 loop spans 15 amino acids. Germline CDR1 is SGDLS and CDR2 is YYNGEE. Losses at the gene ends were 4 bases for V and 1 base for J; bases not matched to a gene: 4. CDR3 amino acids: CASSKRTGGNTEAFF. DNA for the CDR3: TGTGCCAGCAGCAAACGGACAGGGGGGAACACTGAAGCTTTCTTT.

In DNA form, the CDR3 reads TGTGCCAGCAGTTTAAACAGGGGAAGGAATGGCTACACCTTC. Its translation: CASSLNRGRNGYTF. This chain uses TRBV27 with TRBJ1-2, with 7 bases that match TRBD1. Germline trimming cut 2 bases from V and 6 bases from J; bases unmatched to any gene: 6. This CDR3 region has 14 residues. Germline lookup yields CDR1 MNHEY and CDR2 SMNVEV (reference sequence).

This chain joins TRBV19 and TRBJ1-1; D gene ambiguous. The CDR3 extends over 12 amino acids. The V gene lost 10 bases and the J gene lost 7 bases, with 16 bases spanning the gap. Germline V gives CDR1 LNHDA, CDR2 SQIVND (reference sequence). The CDR3 loop reads CATRSLQFEAFF. In DNA, the CDR3 is TGTGCCACCAGATCCTTACAGTTTGAAGCTTTCTTT. Full variable domain (outside the CDR3, taken from reference TRBV19 and TRBJ1-1): DGGITQSPKYLFRKEGQNVTLSCEQNLNHDAMYWYRQDPGQGLRLIYYSQIVNDFQKGDIAEGYSVSREKKESFPLTVTSAQKNPTAFYLCATRSLQFEAFFGQGTRLTVV.

This chain uses TRBV2 with TRBJ1-3; possibly TRBD1 for D (5 bases). Per the germline V gene, CDR1 is SNHLY and CDR2 is FYNNEI. The length of the CDR3 is 14 residues. The ends were cut back, 5 bases at V and 2 bases at J, with 10 bases in the middle. CDR3 sequence: CASSTGITGNTIYF. The DNA of the CDR3 is TGTGCCAGCAGTACAGGTATAACTGGAAACACCATATATTTT.

The chain combines TRBV7-3 with TRBJ2-4; D is possibly TRBD1 (5 bases). This CDR3 spans 13 amino acids. Germline V gives CDR1 SGHTA, CDR2 FQGTGA. V was trimmed by 5 bases and J by 6 bases, leaving 11 bases between them. CDR3: CASSPQRGNIQYF. The CDR3, as DNA: TGTGCCAGCAGCCCCCAAAGGGGAAACATTCAGTACTTC. Filled out from reference TRBV7-3 and TRBJ2-4, the complete variable domain reads GAGVSQTPSNKVTEKGKYVELRCDPISGHTALYWYRQSLGQGPEFLIYFQGTGAADDSGLPNDRFFAVRPEGSVSTLKIQRTERGDSAVYLCASSPQRGNIQYFGAGTRLSVL.

CDR3 sequence: CASSSWIRGEKKEQYF. Written as DNA, the CDR3 is TGTGCCAGCAGCTCCTGGATCAGGGGCGAGAAGAAAGAGCAGTACTTC. The chain couples TRBV7-9 to TRBJ2-7; tentatively, D is TRBD1 (6 bases). This CDR3 is 16 amino acids long. Germline CDR1 and CDR2: SEHNR and FQNEAQ (reference sequence). Trimming removed 4 bases at V and 7 bases at J, with 23 bases between. The variable domain in full, with the rest retrieved from reference TRBV7-9 and TRBJ2-7, is DTGVSQNPRHKITKRGQNVTFRCDPISEHNRLYWYRQTLGQGPEFLTYFQNEAQLEKSRLLSDRFSAERPKGSFSTLEIQRTEQGDSAMYLCASSSWIRGEKKEQYFGPGTRLTVT.

The chain links TRBV11-2 to TRBJ2-1, with TRBD2 identical over 10 bases. CDR1 is SGHAT and CDR2 is FQNNGV in the germline V gene. V dropped 5 bases and J dropped 7; count of bases not matched to a gene: 8. The CDR3 length is 15 residues. The DNA for the CDR3 is TGTGCCAGCAGCCTGAGCGGGGGGGCCAGAAATGAGCAGTTCTTC. Protein: CASSLSGGARNEQFF.

This clone was picked up a small number of times. The rearrangement links TRBV30 to TRBJ1-4; no firm D call. V lost 3 bases and J 7 bases, leaving 6 bases between the germline ends. The length of the CDR3 is 11 residues. The germline gives CDR1 GTSNPN, CDR2 SVGIG (reference sequence). CDR3: CAWSHSEKLFF. CDR3 DNA sequence: TGTGCCTGGAGCCACAGTGAAAAACTGTTTTTT.

The chain employs TRBV6-5 and TRBJ1-5, with a weak D call TRBD1 (5 bases). The CDR3 sequence is 16 residues long. Germline loops: CDR1 MNHEY, CDR2 SVGAGI. Trimming shortened V by 4 bases and J by 0 bases, and 13 bases separated the two germline ends. The CDR3 DNA follows: TGTGCCAGCAGTTGCGCCGAGACAGATAGCAATCAGCCCCAGCATTTT. This translates into CASSCAETDSNQPQHF.

This clone is a singleton in its sample. The chain combines TRBV5-1 with TRBJ2-5; TRBD1 might be the D (6 bases). There are 16 residues in the CDR3. Germline CDR1 is SGHRS and CDR2 is YFSETQ. Trimming pared 3 bases from V and 1 base from J, leaving 16 bases between. CDR3 nucleotide sequence: TGCGCCAGCAGCTGGACCTCAGGGGTCTCCCAAGAGACCCAGTACTTC. Residues: CASSWTSGVSQETQYF.

As to this clone: The sample has other DNA sequences that encode this CDR3 too. J is TRBJ1-2 and V is TRBV4-2, with TRBD1 matching over 7 bases. V lost 1 base, J lost 0 bases, and 5 bases stayed unmatched. The CDR3 is 16 amino acids. CDR1 is LGHNA, CDR2 YNFKEQ, per germline. In DNA, the CDR3 is TGTGCCAGCAGCCAAGCTGACAGGGCCTCTAACTATGGCTACACCTTC. This sequence encodes CASSQADRASNYGYTF.

The CDR3 nucleotides read TGTGCCAGCAGGCTCACAGGGGAACGTTACAATGAGCAGTTCTTC. Amino acid sequence: CASRLTGERYNEQFF. The chain has TRBV2 and TRBJ2-1; 7 nucleotides match TRBD1. Germline CDR1 reads SNHLY; CDR2 reads FYNNEI. The CDR3 is made up of 15 amino acids. After removal of 6 bases from V and 4 bases from J, the junction contained 9 bases not matched to a gene.

This clone was seen more than once but under ten times. The J gene is TRBJ2-2, the V gene TRBV2; 8 bases align to TRBD1. Germline CDR1 reads SNHLY; CDR2 reads FYNNEI. The CDR3 contains 15 residues. J gave up 6 bases and V 4 bases, and 7 bases lay outside the gene matches. This chain's CDR3 is CASSVLQGVSGELFF. CDR3 coding DNA: TGTGCCAGCAGTGTTCTACAGGGGGTGTCCGGGGAGCTGTTTTTT.

The CDR3 protein is CASSPDRILSYEQYF. The CDR3 DNA is TGCGCCAGCAGCCCCGACAGGATCCTCTCCTACGAGCAGTACTTC. J is TRBJ2-7 and V is TRBV5-1, with D perhaps matching TRBD1 (6 bases). Trimming removed 4 bases at V and 0 bases at J, with 14 bases between. Germline V gene data show CDR1 as SGHRS and CDR2 as YFSETQ. The CDR3 spans 15 residues. Drawing the rest from reference TRBV5-1 and TRBJ2-7, the complete variable domain is KAGVTQTPRYLIKTRGQQVTLSCSPISGHRSVSWYQQTPGQGLQFLFEYFSETQRNKGNFPGRFSGRQFSNSRSEMNVSTLELGDSALYLCASSPDRILSYEQYFGPGTRLTVT.